The clone carrying this T cell receptor (beta chain) was detected only once. Its antigen is unknown. Positive CCR7 selection of CD45RO-negative cells yielded the naive CD8 cells, and terminally differentiated effector memory CD45RA+ cells were excluded. Measured with immunoSEQ multiplex PCR; TCRdb has only the in-frame clones, and not every one. In the table there are over 2,000,000 clones, about 93% of which are singletons. These data come from a study of shared clonotypes between healthy human individuals. Whole-study results and caveats: Sequencing depth was expected to affect clonotype sharing among donors.

The J segment lost 6 bases and the V segment lost 4 bases, leaving 8 bases of the junction unmatched. The CDR3 has 14 residues. Germline CDR1 SGHRS, CDR2 YFSETQ. Sequenced input: naive CD8+ T cells from PBMCs. V usage is TRBV5-1 and J usage is TRBJ2-7; 9 positions agree with TRBD1. The receptor comes from a man younger than 35 in good health. Some clones in this sample may be carry-over from other donors' samples. The CDR3 sequence: CASSARDRESEQYF. The CDR3 nucleotides read TGCGCCAGCAGCGCCCGGGACAGGGAATCCGAGCAGTACTTC. Drawing the rest from reference TRBV5-1 and TRBJ2-7, the complete variable domain is KAGVTQTPRYLIKTRGQQVTLSCSPISGHRSVSWYQQTPGQGLQFLFEYFSETQRNKGNFPGRFSGRQFSNSRSEMNVSTLELGDSALYLCASSARDRESEQYFGPGTRLTVT.